What follows describes a single T cell receptor beta chain. What it binds is unknown. It is unclear where the CDR3 begins or ends on the DNA, so no DNA is shown, and the CDR3 is as TCRdb lists it. The validation cohort, a group of 130 or so subjects, included the donors and was separate from the roughly 620-subject first cohort. Only in-frame clones appear in the TCRdb table, and some are missing; sequencing was by immunoSEQ multiplex PCR. The table has about 200,000 clones, about 90% seen once. This sample is drawn from a study of cytomegalovirus exposure and HLA in healthy donors. Across the whole study: The 90 to 150 validation repertoires, a later analysis reported, used the same platform as the roughly 710 first-cohort repertoires. Study-level points and caveats: High specificity and sensitivity for cytomegalovirus status were reported for the classifier. Testing in vitro showed a few CMV-associated chains specific for CMV antigens.

The clonotype comes from a woman between 18 and 29 years old in good health and CMV-seronegative. The sample taken for sequencing was PBMCs.

The CDR3: CASSSSTGGFQPQHF. The chain employs TRBV2 and TRBJ1-5; TRBD1 reflects the table's D call only, with no check against the DNA. Germline values: CDR1 SNHLY, CDR2 FYNNEI. The CDR3 is 15 amino acids in total, end residues counted.